Listed below are T cell receptor beta chains from one sample, sequenced in a study of cytomegalovirus exposure and HLA in healthy donors. Assay: immunoSEQ multiplex PCR; the TCRdb copy retains only in-frame clones and omits some. Seen here are 200,000 to 250,000 clones, 70% to 90% observed once, and the top ten hold around 2.8%. The sample taken for sequencing was PBMCs. These receptors all come from a man younger than 40 in good health and CMV-seronegative. The CDR3 runs from the conserved cysteine through the conserved F or W. A D gene is named only where the DNA matches it firmly. Clone size, where shown, is once, few, many, or a class for clones that have expanded.

abundance: .
j_gene: TRBJ1-6
d_gene: TRBD1
v_gene: TRBV5-6
CDR3aa: CASSLGDSVNSPLHF
CDR3nt: TGTGCCAGCAGCTTGGGGGACAGCGTGAACTCACCCCTCCACTTT

abundance: few
j_gene: TRBJ1-2
d_gene: TRBD1
v_gene: TRBV6-1
CDR3aa: CASRETGMGAYGYTF
CDR3nt: TGTGCCAGCAGGGAGACAGGGATGGGGGCCTATGGCTACACCTTC

abundance: .
j_gene: TRBJ2-7
d_gene: .
v_gene: TRBV5-5
CDR3aa: CASSLAAAAYEQYF
CDR3nt: TGTGCCAGCAGCTTGGCCGCGGCCGCCTACGAGCAGTACTTC

abundance: .
j_gene: TRBJ2-7
d_gene: TRBD2
v_gene: TRBV7-2
CDR3aa: CASSLGSASGAYEQYF
CDR3nt: TGTGCCAGCAGCTTAGGGTCGGCTAGCGGCGCCTACGAGCAGTACTTC

abundance: .
j_gene: TRBJ2-3
d_gene: TRBD1
v_gene: TRBV19
CDR3aa: CASSFPRGSTDTQYF
CDR3nt: TGTGCCAGTAGTTTTCCCAGGGGGAGCACAGATACGCAGTATTTT

abundance: .
j_gene: TRBJ2-5
d_gene: .
v_gene: TRBV2
CDR3aa: CASSEGVTLLTQETQYF
CDR3nt: TGTGCCAGCAGTGAAGGAGTGACTCTTCTAACACAAGAGACCCAGTACTTC

abundance: .
j_gene: TRBJ2-1
d_gene: TRBD2
v_gene: TRBV19
CDR3aa: CASSSLGGSSYNEQFF
CDR3nt: TGTGCCAGTAGCAGTTTGGGGGGGAGCTCCTACAATGAGCAGTTCTTC

abundance: .
j_gene: TRBJ2-5
d_gene: TRBD1
v_gene: TRBV7-9
CDR3aa: CASSHPRDRGSPETQYF
CDR3nt: TGTGCCAGCAGCCACCCCAGGGACAGGGGATCCCCGGAGACCCAGTACTTC

abundance: .
j_gene: TRBJ2-7
d_gene: TRBD2
v_gene: TRBV7-2
CDR3aa: CASSLEMGGGPNYEQYF
CDR3nt: TGTGCCAGCAGCTTAGAGATGGGCGGGGGGCCTAATTACGAGCAGTACTTC

abundance: .
j_gene: TRBJ1-5
d_gene: .
v_gene: TRBV28
CDR3aa: CTSSPLRVTSNQPQHF
CDR3nt: TGTACCAGCAGTCCGCTTCGAGTTACTAGCAATCAGCCCCAGCATTTT

abundance: .
j_gene: TRBJ2-7
d_gene: TRBD2
v_gene: TRBV27
CDR3aa: CASSLYPPSGGPYEQYF
CDR3nt: TGTGCCAGCAGTCTATACCCCCCTAGCGGGGGGCCTTACGAGCAGTACTTC

abundance: .
j_gene: TRBJ2-3
d_gene: .
v_gene: TRBV5-6
CDR3aa: CASSLLRRPRDTQYF
CDR3nt: TGTGCCAGCAGCTTGTTGCGGAGGCCCAGGGATACGCAGTATTTT

abundance: .
j_gene: TRBJ1-2
d_gene: TRBD1
v_gene: TRBV7-6
CDR3aa: CASSPLGQGASGYTF
CDR3nt: TGTGCCAGCAGCCCTTTGGGACAGGGGGCATCGGGCTACACCTTC

abundance: few
j_gene: TRBJ2-7
d_gene: TRBD1
v_gene: TRBV4-1
CDR3aa: CASRGTGLNEQYF
CDR3nt: TGCGCCAGCAGGGGGACAGGGCTCAACGAGCAGTACTTC

abundance: .
j_gene: TRBJ2-4
d_gene: TRBD1
v_gene: TRBV27
CDR3aa: CASGTGGLGNIQYF
CDR3nt: TGTGCCAGCGGGACAGGGGGTTTGGGAAACATTCAGTACTTC

abundance: .
j_gene: TRBJ2-3
d_gene: .
v_gene: TRBV7-2
CDR3aa: CASSLTRGTDTQYF
CDR3nt: TGTGCCAGCAGCTTGACCAGGGGCACAGATACGCAGTATTTT

abundance: .
j_gene: TRBJ1-3
d_gene: TRBD1
v_gene: TRBV7-9
CDR3aa: CASSLSRVDRIF
CDR3nt: TGTGCCAGCAGCTTATCTAGGGTGGACAGGATTTTT

abundance: .
j_gene: TRBJ1-1
d_gene: .
v_gene: TRBV9
CDR3aa: CASSVEVRLGGEAFF
CDR3nt: TGTGCCAGCAGCGTAGAGGTCAGGTTAGGAGGTGAAGCTTTCTTT

abundance: .
j_gene: TRBJ1-6
d_gene: .
v_gene: TRBV6-1
CDR3aa: CASSGTREWSPLHF
CDR3nt: TGTGCCAGCAGTGGCACTCGGGAATGGTCACCCCTCCACTTT

abundance: .
j_gene: TRBJ2-5
d_gene: TRBD2
v_gene: TRBV10-3
CDR3aa: CAISESTGTSGGPRETQYF
CDR3nt: TGTGCCATCAGTGAGTCGACCGGCACTAGCGGGGGCCCCAGGGAGACCCAGTACTTC

abundance: .
j_gene: TRBJ1-5
d_gene: TRBD1
v_gene: TRBV6-1
CDR3aa: CASSDAKLQGTNNQPQHF
CDR3nt: TGTGCCAGCAGTGACGCCAAACTACAGGGGACAAACAATCAGCCCCAGCATTTT

abundance: .
j_gene: TRBJ2-2
d_gene: .
v_gene: TRBV9
CDR3aa: CASSGRSRGTGELFF
CDR3nt: TGTGCCAGCAGCGGTCGCTCTAGAGGCACCGGGGAGCTGTTTTTT

abundance: .
j_gene: TRBJ2-1
d_gene: .
v_gene: TRBV27
CDR3aa: CASSPGLLENEQFF
CDR3nt: TGTGCCAGCAGTCCGGGACTCCTTGAGAATGAGCAGTTCTTC

abundance: once
j_gene: TRBJ2-3
d_gene: TRBD1
v_gene: TRBV6-6
CDR3aa: CASTGDRGTSSDTQYF
CDR3nt: TGTGCCAGCACCGGAGACAGGGGCACATCTAGCGATACGCAGTATTTT

abundance: .
j_gene: TRBJ1-2
d_gene: .
v_gene: TRBV6-5
CDR3aa: CASSPIQGWANGYTF
CDR3nt: TGTGCCAGCAGTCCAATTCAAGGCTGGGCCAATGGCTACACCTTC

abundance: .
j_gene: TRBJ2-7
d_gene: .
v_gene: TRBV5-6
CDR3aa: CASSLGASHEQYF
CDR3nt: TGTGCCAGCAGCTTGGGCGCCTCCCATGAGCAGTACTTC

abundance: .
j_gene: TRBJ2-6
d_gene: .
v_gene: TRBV19
CDR3aa: CASSIVWGDSVISGASVLTF
CDR3nt: TGTGCCAGTAGTATAGTATGGGGGGACAGCGTTATCTCTGGGGCCAGCGTCCTGACTTTC

abundance: .
j_gene: TRBJ1-1
d_gene: TRBD1
v_gene: TRBV18
CDR3aa: CASGTGRTEAFF
CDR3nt: TGTGCCAGTGGGACAGGGCGGACTGAAGCTTTCTTT

abundance: .
j_gene: TRBJ1-5
d_gene: .
v_gene: TRBV27
CDR3aa: CASSLSIGRAQPQHF
CDR3nt: TGTGCCAGCAGTTTATCGATCGGGCGGGCTCAGCCCCAGCATTTT

abundance: .
j_gene: TRBJ2-2
d_gene: .
v_gene: TRBV5-4
CDR3aa: CASSLLSGSTGELFF
CDR3nt: TGTGCCAGCAGCTTGTTAAGCGGTAGCACCGGGGAGCTGTTTTTT

abundance: .
j_gene: TRBJ2-2
d_gene: .
v_gene: TRBV4-2
CDR3aa: CASSPKGGTGELFF
CDR3nt: TGTGCCAGCAGCCCGAAAGGAGGAACCGGGGAGCTGTTTTTT

abundance: .
j_gene: TRBJ2-1
d_gene: .
v_gene: TRBV7-8
CDR3aa: CASSLVGGGENEQFF
CDR3nt: TGTGCCAGCAGCTTAGTAGGGGGGGGAGAAAATGAGCAGTTCTTC

abundance: .
j_gene: TRBJ2-3
d_gene: .
v_gene: TRBV7-6
CDR3aa: CASSPRGGEDTQYF
CDR3nt: TGTGCCAGCAGCCCTAGGGGGGGCGAAGATACGCAGTATTTT

abundance: .
j_gene: TRBJ2-5
d_gene: TRBD1
v_gene: TRBV4-1
CDR3aa: CASSPAGQGEETQYF
CDR3nt: TGCGCCAGCAGCCCCGCGGGACAGGGCGAAGAGACCCAGTACTTC

abundance: .
j_gene: TRBJ1-5
d_gene: .
v_gene: TRBV15
CDR3aa: CATSRNRGSNQPQHF
CDR3nt: TGTGCCACCAGCAGGAACCGGGGGAGCAATCAGCCCCAGCATTTT

abundance: few
j_gene: TRBJ2-2
d_gene: TRBD2
v_gene: TRBV7-3
CDR3aa: CASSRLAGRNTGELFF
CDR3nt: TGTGCCAGCAGCCGCCTAGCGGGGCGGAACACCGGGGAGCTGTTTTTT

abundance: .
j_gene: TRBJ2-3
d_gene: TRBD2
v_gene: TRBV5-5
CDR3aa: CASSWGGGTQYF
CDR3nt: TGTGCCAGCAGCTGGGGGGGAGGTACGCAGTATTTT

abundance: few
j_gene: TRBJ1-1
d_gene: TRBD1
v_gene: TRBV28
CDR3aa: CASSLWGVGTVNTEAFF
CDR3nt: TGTGCCAGCAGTTTATGGGGGGTGGGGACAGTGAACACTGAAGCTTTCTTT

abundance: .
j_gene: TRBJ1-3
d_gene: .
v_gene: TRBV6-5
CDR3aa: CASSSLETSGNTIYF
CDR3nt: TGTGCCAGCAGTTCCCTGGAGACCTCTGGAAACACCATATATTTT

abundance: .
j_gene: TRBJ1-3
d_gene: .
v_gene: TRBV6-6
CDR3aa: CASSMGGGRNTIYF
CDR3nt: TGTGCCAGCAGCATGGGGGGAGGACGAAACACCATATATTTT

abundance: .
j_gene: TRBJ2-2
d_gene: .
v_gene: TRBV7-3
CDR3aa: CASSLYGKNPGELFF
CDR3nt: TGTGCCAGCAGCTTATACGGGAAGAATCCCGGGGAGCTGTTTTTT

abundance: few
j_gene: TRBJ2-3
d_gene: TRBD2
v_gene: TRBV5-1
CDR3aa: CASSPWTSGGATADTQYF
CDR3nt: TGCGCCAGCAGCCCCTGGACTAGCGGGGGGGCAACGGCAGATACGCAGTATTTT

abundance: .
j_gene: TRBJ1-2
d_gene: TRBD1
v_gene: TRBV28
CDR3aa: CASSLPDADRGALFGYTF
CDR3nt: TGTGCCAGCAGTTTACCCGACGCCGACAGGGGTGCACTATTTGGCTACACCTTC

abundance: .
j_gene: TRBJ2-7
d_gene: .
v_gene: TRBV6-6
CDR3aa: CASSQGTHSYEQYF
CDR3nt: TGTGCCAGCAGCCAGGGGACCCACTCCTACGAGCAGTACTTC

abundance: .
j_gene: TRBJ2-1
d_gene: .
v_gene: TRBV5-6
CDR3aa: CASQGGYNEQFF
CDR3nt: TGTGCCAGCCAGGGCGGCTACAATGAGCAGTTCTTC

abundance: few
j_gene: TRBJ1-1
d_gene: .
v_gene: TRBV6-5
CDR3aa: CASSYGDSTEAFF
CDR3nt: TGTGCCAGCAGTTACGGGGACTCCACTGAAGCTTTCTTT

abundance: .
j_gene: TRBJ2-7
d_gene: TRBD1
v_gene: TRBV4-2
CDR3aa: CASSQGQGTYEQYF
CDR3nt: TGTGCCAGCAGCCAGGGACAGGGCACCTACGAGCAGTACTTC

abundance: few
j_gene: TRBJ1-6
d_gene: .
v_gene: TRBV10-3
CDR3aa: CAIRTGGSPLHF
CDR3nt: TGTGCCATCAGAACCGGCGGTTCACCCCTCCACTTT